This T cell receptor beta chain came from a study of glioma-infiltrating T cells. General study results and limits: Tissue and blood shared very few CDR3 sequences. Above-expected tissue-blood divergence occurred in all gliomas, most in low-grade ones.

Notes on this clonotype: Antigen unknown. One end of the junction does not line up with germline, which may come from a read error.

Using RNA template, CDR3s of TCR alpha and beta were amplified with iRepertoire arm-PCR. For one-step reverse transcription and amplification, 100-400 ng of tissue mRNA or PBMC total RNA was used. TCRdb recomputed calls from the multiplex PCR reads with MiXCR, one row per CDR3 protein. The profile shows about 4,000 distinct CDR3 sequences, 25% to 40% of them singletons. The CDR3 is 14 residues long. CDR1 is ENHRY, CDR2 SYGVKD, per germline. The source material was glioma tissue, nonneoplastic brain tissue, or PBMCs (not recorded which). The chain is built from TRBV10-3 and TRBJ1-1; TRBD1 agrees at 7 bases. This TCR derives from a human donor with low-grade glioma or glioblastoma, undergoing nonglioma brain surgery, or in good health (not recorded which). CDR3 sequence: CAISGQDGNIEAFF. The CDR3 region has the DNA TGCGCCATCAGCGGACAGGATGGGAACATTGAAGCTTTCTTT.